Presented here are 19 T cell receptor beta chains from one specimen sequenced in a study of T cells in narcolepsy (dated by TCRdb to 2016 to 2018). Library preparation used the immunoSEQ multiplex PCR assay. Sourced from immuneACCESS, this table was stored by TCRdb with only in-frame sequences that have V and J called. A share of the clones is absent; for the studies checked, an unresolved V gene accounts for under half, and the remainder has no known explanation. A total of 25,000 to 30,000 clones appear in this sample, around 87% of them only once. The ten largest clonotypes hold approximately 1% of the sample. Sequencing input: memory (CD45RA-) CD4+ T cells from blood. Per the publication, the cell subset or site label means: memory T cells sorted ex vivo from peripheral blood. Receptors were obtained from a human donor in good health.

V usage is TRBV6-1 and J usage is TRBJ1-3; TRBD1 is a possible D gene (5 bases). Looked up from germline, CDR1 is MNHNS and CDR2 is SASEGT. This CDR3 spans 16 amino acids. Trimming took 0 bases from V and 0 from J, leaving 9 bases between them. The DNA of the CDR3 is TGTGCCAGCAGTGAAGCCGCGGGGCCCTCTGGAAACACCATATATTTT. Translating it yields CASSEAAGPSGNTIYF.

This clone has just one count. The genes are TRBV5-4 and TRBJ2-5, with 9 bases fitting TRBD2. The CDR3 is made up of 14 amino acids. Germline-derived CDR1 and CDR2 are SGHNT and YYREEE (reference sequence). After removal of 0 bases from V and 6 bases from J, the junction contained 3 bases not matched to a gene. The CDR3 loop is CASSLGGGAKTQYF. Here the CDR3 DNA reads TGTGCCAGCAGCTTGGGCGGGGGGGCGAAGACCCAGTACTTC.

The rearrangement joins TRBV29-1 to TRBJ2-2; possibly TRBD2 for D (7 bases). The CDR3 consists of 12 residues. Germline CDR1 SQVTM, CDR2 ANQGSEA. V was trimmed by 5 bases and J by 5 bases, leaving 9 bases between them. The CDR3 DNA reads TGCAGCGTTCGGGGGGCTACCGGGGAGCTGTTTTTT. This encodes CSVRGATGELFF.

The V call is TRBV6-4, the J call TRBJ2-3; 9 nucleotides agree with TRBD2. This CDR3 contains 15 residues. Germline V gene lookup returns CDR1 MRHNA and CDR2 SNTAGT. V shed 5 bases and J 7 bases; nucleotides not matched to a gene: 10. CDR3 amino acids: CASSLSSGMGYTQYF. The CDR3 region has the DNA TGTGCCAGCAGTCTATCTAGCGGGATGGGCTATACGCAGTATTTT.

A remark on this clone: One end of the junction varies from germline; a read error may be responsible. The chain recombines TRBV6-1 with TRBJ1-2, with 7 bases that match TRBD1. The CDR3 loop spans 13 amino acids. In germline, CDR1 is MNHNS, CDR2 SASEGT. Here the CDR3 DNA reads TGTGCCAGCAGTAGACAGGGTAACTCTGGCTACACCTTC. Amino acid sequence: CASSRQGNSGYTF.

The chain has TRBV5-6 and TRBJ1-5, with TRBD1 matching 8 bases. V shed 5 bases, J shed 9 bases, and the junction held 10 bases outside the gene matches. This CDR3 is built from 14 residues. Germline V gives CDR1 SGHDT, CDR2 YYEEEE. CDR3 bases: TGTGCCAGCAGTTTACGCAACAGGGGGGCGCCCCAGCATTTT. Its protein product is CASSLRNRGAPQHF.

The genes are TRBV7-8 and TRBJ2-3; no clear D gene. Germline V gene sequence: CDR1 SGHVS, CDR2 FQNEAQ. The germline V and J ends were trimmed by 4 bases and 5 bases, with 16 bases remaining between them. The CDR3 runs to 15 residues. The CDR3 sequence: CASSWPSSAKDTQYF. CDR3 coding DNA: TGTGCCAGCAGCTGGCCGTCCAGCGCGAAAGATACGCAGTATTTT.

This chain connects TRBV4-3 to TRBJ2-1; D remains ambiguous. V lost 4 bases and J 8 bases, leaving 15 bases between the germline ends. Germline CDR1 and CDR2: LGHNA and YSLEER. The CDR3 length is 14 residues. The CDR3 DNA follows: TGCGCCAGCAGCCGTAAAGTTCAGGCAGATGAGCAGTTCTTC. It specifies CASSRKVQADEQFF.

The rearrangement uses TRBV19 and TRBJ2-1, with D perhaps assigned TRBD1 or TRBD2 (6 bases each). Trimming removed 11 bases from V and 8 bases from J, with 13 bases in between. The CDR3 sequence is 11 residues long. From germline, CDR1 is LNHDA and CDR2 SQIVND (reference sequence). CDR3 sequence (DNA): TGTGCCTGCACAGGGAGGCATGAGCAGTTCTTC. Its translation: CACTGRHEQFF.

The V gene is TRBV7-2, the J gene TRBJ1-6; 10 bases map to TRBD1. The germline V gene encodes CDR1 SGHTA and CDR2 FQGNSA. The CDR3 has 15 amino acids. J gave up 9 bases and V 3 bases, and 5 bases lay outside the gene matches. CDR3 region: CASSLRQGAISPLHF. The CDR3 DNA sequence: TGTGCCAGCAGCTTGAGACAGGGGGCAATTTCACCCCTCCACTTT.

The V gene is TRBV5-6, the J gene TRBJ1-2; D is uncertain. Germline V gene sequence: CDR1 SGHDT, CDR2 YYEEEE. This CDR3 region has 12 residues. V gave up 2 bases and J gave up 7 bases, with 9 bases separating them. CDR3 sequence reads: CASSLNTGGYTF. The CDR3, as DNA: TGTGCCAGCAGCTTAAACACCGGTGGCTACACCTTC. The full variable domain, in which reference TRBV5-6 and TRBJ1-2 provide the parts outside the CDR3, is DAGVTQSPTHLIKTRGQQVTLRCSPKSGHDTVSWYQQALGQGPQFIFQYYEEEERQRGNFPDRFSGHQFPNYSSELNVNALLLGDSALYLCASSLNTGGYTFGSGTRLTVV.

The chain is built from TRBV6-1 and TRBJ1-5; D not certain. CDR1 is MNHNS and CDR2 is SASEGT in the germline V gene. The CDR3 contains 13 residues. Deletions cut 6 bases from V and 11 bases from J, with 17 bases between. CDR3 DNA: TGTGCCAGCAGCCCCGGTGGCAACGGGGCCCAGCATTTT. The encoded protein is CASSPGGNGAQHF.

CDR3 in DNA: TGTGCCAGCAGCGTAGCTACAGGGGGCTTTAATGGCTACACCTTC. It specifies CASSVATGGFNGYTF. The chain joins TRBV9 to TRBJ1-2, with TRBD1 identical over 9 bases. Losses at the gene ends were 0 bases for V and 6 bases for J; bases not matched to a gene: 6. The CDR3 has 15 residues. Germline V gene lookup returns CDR1 SGDLS and CDR2 YYNGEE.

Only a few counts were recorded for this clone. The J gene is TRBJ1-1, the V gene TRBV6-4, with unresolved D. The CDR3 extends over 10 amino acids. In germline, CDR1 is MRHNA, CDR2 SNTAGT. The V and J ends lost 6 bases and 7 bases respectively, with 6 bases between them. The CDR3 DNA sequence: TGTGCCAGCAGCAACGATGAAGCTTTCTTT. This gives the protein CASSNDEAFF.

CDR3 residues: CASSPGARDTEAFF. CDR3 bases: TGTGCCAGCTCACCAGGCGCCAGGGACACTGAAGCTTTCTTT. The V call is TRBV18, the J call TRBJ1-1; the D gene is possibly TRBD1 (5 bases). Germline lookup yields CDR1 KGHSH and CDR2 LQKENI. Trimming took 2 bases from V and 3 from J, leaving 10 bases between them. The CDR3 runs to 14 residues.

The chain carries TRBV7-9 and TRBJ1-2; D is undetermined. CDR1 SEHNR and CDR2 FQNEAQ come from the germline V gene (reference sequence). Trimming pared 6 bases from V and 2 bases from J, leaving 13 bases between. The CDR3 extends over 14 amino acids. CDR3 DNA sequence: TGTGCCAGCAGACCCAGACGGGGAAACTATGGCTACACCTTC. Protein product: CASRPRRGNYGYTF.

V usage is TRBV9 and J usage is TRBJ1-4, with 9 positions matching TRBD1. Germline assignment: CDR1 SGDLS and CDR2 YYNGEE. The CDR3 has 14 residues. V was clipped by 0 bases and J by 6 bases; unmatched bases: 0. The CDR3 is CASSVGTGDEKLFF. The CDR3 nucleotides read TGTGCCAGCAGCGTAGGGACAGGGGATGAAAAACTGTTTTTT.

The chain has TRBV10-3 and TRBJ2-7; 8 nucleotides match TRBD2. This CDR3 has 17 amino acids. Germline V gives CDR1 ENHRY, CDR2 SYGVKD. V trimming: 3 bases; J trimming: 2 bases; junction bases outside the gene matches: 12. The CDR3 nucleotides are TGTGCCATCAGTGATCCGATAGGACTAGCTATGGCCTACGAGCAGTACTTC. Amino acids: CAISDPIGLAMAYEQYF.

The chain couples TRBV2 to TRBJ1-2; D may be TRBD1 (5 bases). Germline loops: CDR1 SNHLY, CDR2 FYNNEI. CDR3 length: 13 residues. V lost 8 bases, J lost 3 bases, and 13 bases lay in between. Here the CDR3 reads CASLIQVYYGYTF. The CDR3 DNA sequence: TGTGCCAGCCTGATACAGGTCTACTATGGCTACACCTTC.